One T cell receptor beta chain is described in this entry. Germline is not matched at one junction end, which may reflect a read error. These data come from a study of regulatory T cells in long-lasting Graves disease. CDR3 regions were amplified by Arm-PCR using iRepertoire HTBI primers to build TCR beta libraries. Each CDR3 protein is one row after TCRdb ran MiXCR on the multiplex PCR reads. The sample shows more than 450,000 distinct CDR3 sequences, around 12% of them seen only once. This sample's time point: newly diagnosed GD, antithyroid drugs for less than 3 months. RNA isolated from PBMCs was used to make the TCR library. Germline values: CDR1 SNHLY, CDR2 FYNNEI. CDR3 length equals 14 residues. The data also belong to a second study, concerning T cells in Graves' hyperthyroidism and ophthalmopathy. That study reports: In making diagnoses, clinical symptoms, serum thyroxine and TRAb, thyroid ultrasound and orbital computed tomography were all used.

The chain carries TRBV2 and TRBJ1-2; the match to TRBD1 covers 8 bases. This specimen consisted of peripheral blood mononuclear cells (PBMCs), obtained at new diagnosis, from a patient treated with antithyroid drugs. This receptor was taken from a woman in her twenties or thirties with Graves disease. DNA for the CDR3: TGTGCCAGCAGGGGGGACAGGTTGAACTACGGCTACACCTTC. Protein product: CASRGDRLNYGYTF.